What follows are 21 T cell receptor beta chains derived from one specimen sequenced in a study of blood T cell repertoires in COVID-19. The repertoire was sequenced with immunoSEQ multiplex PCR; TCRdb's copy has only in-frame clones and lacks some. Among tens of thousands of clones listed, around 87% were seen once. The specimen was peripheral blood. These receptors originate from a human donor in a cohort sampled during active COVID-19.

J is TRBJ2-7 and V is TRBV19; no clear D. Trimming cost V 3 bases and J 6 bases, with 12 bases left between them. The CDR3 has 13 amino acids. Per germline, CDR1 LNHDA and CDR2 SQIVND (reference sequence). The DNA of the CDR3 is TGTGCCAGTAGTATTATCCTCTTTGTCGAGCAGTACTTC. Translation gives CASSIILFVEQYF.

The chain links TRBV30 to TRBJ1-6; D gene unclear. Trimming removed 3 bases from V and 6 bases from J, with 12 bases in between. The CDR3 is 14 residues long. The germline CDR1 and CDR2 sequences are GTSNPN and SVGIG (reference sequence). The chain's CDR3 is CAWRKTSINSPLHF. Here the CDR3 DNA reads TGTGCCTGGAGAAAGACATCTATTAATTCACCCCTCCACTTT.

V gene TRBV27 combines with J gene TRBJ1-5, with TRBD1 matching over 9 bases. The CDR3 sequence is 15 residues long. Germline trimming cut 6 bases from V and 0 bases from J; bases unmatched to any gene: 3. Germline CDR1 is MNHEY and CDR2 is SMNVEV (reference sequence). In nucleotides, the CDR3 is TGTGCCAGCAGCATGGACAGGGGTAGCAATCAGCCCCAGCATTTT. As protein: CASSMDRGSNQPQHF.

The chain uses TRBV28 and TRBJ2-6; D not resolved. Germline V gives CDR1 MDHEN, CDR2 SYDVKM. Trimming removed 3 bases at V and 2 bases at J, with 8 bases between. The CDR3 consists of 15 residues. CDR3 amino acids: CASSFQQAGANVLTF. Written as DNA, the CDR3 is TGTGCCAGCAGTTTTCAACAAGCTGGGGCCAACGTCCTGACTTTC.

J is TRBJ2-2 and V is TRBV5-4; D is possibly TRBD2 (6 bases). This CDR3 has 15 amino acids. Germline CDR1 and CDR2: SGHNT and YYREEE (reference sequence). The ends were cut back, 4 bases at V and 0 bases at J, with 10 bases in the middle. The CDR3 bases are TGTGCCAGCAGCATCGGACTAACGAACACCGGGGAGCTGTTTTTT. Protein sequence: CASSIGLTNTGELFF.

The sample holds one count of this clone. The chain joins TRBV14 to TRBJ2-1, with 9 positions matching TRBD2. Germline loops: CDR1 SGHDN, CDR2 FVKESK. V lost 0 bases to trimming and J lost 7 bases; unmatched junction nucleotides: 4. This CDR3 spans 15 amino acids. CDR3 DNA: TGTGCCAGCAGCCAAGAGATGGCGGGAGGGAATGAGCAGTTCTTC. Amino acid sequence: CASSQEMAGGNEQFF.

The rearrangement joins TRBV4-1 to TRBJ2-5, with D possibly matching TRBD2 (6 bases). This CDR3 spans 17 amino acids. Germline V CDR1 and CDR2: MGHRA, YSYEKL. Between the trimmed V and J ends, which lost 3 bases and 0 bases, there was a span of 17 bases. The CDR3 bases are TGCGCCAGCAGCCATGGGGGACTGGGACGGAACCAAGAGACCCAGTACTTC. Amino acid sequence: CASSHGGLGRNQETQYF.

V gene TRBV19 combines with J gene TRBJ2-5; 10 bases are shared with TRBD1. Germline CDR1 and CDR2: LNHDA and SQIVND (reference sequence). V was clipped by 10 bases and J by 9 bases; unmatched bases: 20. This CDR3 spans 16 amino acids. CDR3 sequence reads: CATDLPGTGALGAQYF. CDR3 coding DNA: TGTGCCACCGACCTTCCCGGGACAGGGGCGCTCGGGGCCCAGTACTTC.

V usage is TRBV7-9 and J usage is TRBJ2-7, with TRBD2 matching over 10 bases. The CDR3 covers 15 residues. Germline lookup yields CDR1 SEHNR and CDR2 FQNEAQ (reference sequence). Trimming took 9 bases from V and 4 from J; bases not matched to a gene: 12. The CDR3 DNA reads TGTGCCAGTTCTCGAGGGCTAGCGGGAGAATACGAGCAGTACTTC. This gives the protein CASSRGLAGEYEQYF.

The chain has TRBV19 and TRBJ2-5, with 7 bases that match TRBD1. The V and J ends lost 5 bases and 10 bases, in that order; junction bases with no gene match: 4. The CDR3 consists of 11 residues. The germline V gene encodes CDR1 LNHDA and CDR2 SQIVND (reference sequence). CDR3 residues: CASSLRGYQYF. CDR3 coding DNA: TGTGCCAGTAGTCTCAGGGGGTACCAGTACTTC.

The rearrangement uses TRBV13 and TRBJ2-2, with TRBD2 identical over 8 bases. This CDR3 has 17 residues. Trimming took 5 bases from V and 3 from J; bases not matched to a gene: 11. In germline, CDR1 is PRHDT, CDR2 FYEKMQ (reference sequence). The CDR3 coding sequence is TGTGCCAGCAGCCCCCTAGGCGGGAGGATGGACACCGGGGAGCTGTTTTTT. It yields the protein CASSPLGGRMDTGELFF.

This clone was detected once. The rearrangement joins TRBV29-1 to TRBJ2-7, with TRBD2 identical over 7 bases. After removal of 0 bases from V and 0 bases from J, the junction contained 2 bases not matched to a gene. From germline, CDR1 is SQVTM and CDR2 ANQGSEA. CDR3 length equals 14 residues. Here the CDR3 DNA reads TGCAGCGTTGAAGACAGCGGGGTCTCCTACGAGCAGTACTTC. Translation gives CSVEDSGVSYEQYF.

The V and J genes are TRBV9 and TRBJ2-3; 10 bases are a match to TRBD1. The V and J ends lost 0 bases and 5 bases, in that order; junction bases with no gene match: 15. This CDR3 has 19 amino acids. From germline, CDR1 is SGDLS and CDR2 YYNGEE. Here the CDR3 DNA reads TGTGCCAGCAGCGTAGCGCCCTCCCGGGACAGGGGAAAACTAGATACGCAGTATTTT. Translation: CASSVAPSRDRGKLDTQYF.

This chain joins TRBV3-1 (or the pseudogene TRBV3-2) and TRBJ2-1, with 7 bases lining up with TRBD2. The CDR3 loop spans 21 amino acids. V trimming: 4 bases; J trimming: 2 bases; junction bases outside the gene matches: 23. Per the germline V gene, CDR1 is LGHDT and CDR2 is YNNKEL (reference sequence). The CDR3 nucleotides are TGTGCCAGCAGCCGAAATGTTCATCCAGTAATCGGGAGGTCCGCCTACAATGAGCAGTTCTTC. This encodes CASSRNVHPVIGRSAYNEQFF.

The chain links TRBV21-1 to TRBJ2-1; TRBD2 reflects the table's D call only, with no check against the DNA. TRBV21-1 is assigned pseudogene status. There are 22 residues in the CDR3. CDR3 bases: TGTGCCAGCAGCAAGCCACCAAAGCCCTCCCGGACTAGCGGGAGTATCTACAATGAGCAGTTCTTC. It is translated as CASSKPPKPSRTSGSIYNEQFF.

This clone was recorded once. The chain links TRBV9 to TRBJ1-2, with TRBD1 matching 11 bases. The V gene end was trimmed by 2 bases and the J gene end by 4 bases; junction bases not matched to a gene: 4. The CDR3 length is 15 residues. In germline, CDR1 is SGDLS, CDR2 YYNGEE. The DNA for the CDR3 is TGTGCCAGCAGCGTCCGGGACAGGGGGTTCTATGGCTACACCTTC. It codes for CASSVRDRGFYGYTF.

The chain joins TRBV5-1 to TRBJ2-3; perhaps TRBD1 as D (5 bases). V lost 4 bases and J 1 base, leaving 10 bases between the germline ends. The CDR3 is 14 residues long. Germline CDR1 is SGHRS and CDR2 is YFSETQ. The CDR3 is CASSRGRGTDTQYF. In nucleotides, the CDR3 is TGCGCCAGCAGCAGGGGCCGGGGCACAGATACGCAGTATTTT.

This clone was counted once. The CDR3 DNA sequence: TGTGCCAGCAGCTTAGGTCTATACGTGACCGGGGAGCTGTTTTTT. It codes for CASSLGLYVTGELFF. The chain recombines TRBV7-2 with TRBJ2-2, with D hard to call. From germline, CDR1 is SGHTA and CDR2 FQGNSA. The CDR3 length is 15 residues. With 1 base removed from V and 5 bases from J, the gap between germline ends came to 11 bases.

The V and J genes are TRBV18 and TRBJ1-3; D uncertain. The germline V gene has CDR1 KGHSH and CDR2 LQKENI. Trimming shortened V by 1 base and J by 4 bases, and 14 bases separated the two germline ends. The CDR3 extends over 16 amino acids. This chain's CDR3 is CASSPRRGQDGNTIYF. The CDR3 region has the DNA TGTGCCAGCTCACCACGGCGGGGTCAGGACGGAAACACCATATATTTT.

The chain uses TRBV11-2 and TRBJ2-1; D is uncertain. The CDR3 spans 15 residues. Germline lookup yields CDR1 SGHAT and CDR2 FQNNGV. Trimming took 1 base from V and 9 from J, leaving 16 bases between them. CDR3 sequence: CASSLVGLPGGEQFF. Written as DNA, the CDR3 is TGTGCCAGCAGCTTAGTCGGTTTACCAGGTGGTGAGCAGTTCTTC.

The chain employs TRBV12-5 and TRBJ2-5; 8 nucleotides align to TRBD2. Trimming removed 5 bases from V and 4 bases from J; junction bases left unmatched: 9. The germline V gene encodes CDR1 LGHNT and CDR2 FRNRAP. This CDR3 spans 15 amino acids. CDR3 amino acids: CASGPGLGFGETQYF. For the CDR3, the DNA is TGTGCTAGTGGTCCGGGACTAGGGTTTGGAGAGACCCAGTACTTC.